The T cell receptor beta chain under discussion was sequenced for a study of chemoradiotherapy in HPV16-positive cancers. The study, taken as a whole, reports: HPV-specific T cells were functionally defined from only a couple of HPV16-positive patients. Candidate HPV-specific clones and E7-related TCR motifs grew in tumor during treatment.

Worth noting for this clone: Its antigen remains unidentified.

From germline, CDR1 is SEHNR and CDR2 FQNEAQ (reference sequence). This CDR3 contains 12 residues. Trimming cost V 6 bases and J 6 bases, with 10 bases left between them. Repertoires were generated with immunoSEQ multiplex PCR, while TCRdb's copy carries only in-frame clones and drops some. The sample has approximately 14,000 clones, just over 85% seen once. V is TRBV7-9 and J is TRBJ2-3; D uncertain. Here the sequenced sample was blood, taken from a patient who underwent chemoradiotherapy. This sequence originates from a human donor with HPV-associated anogenital cancer. As DNA, the CDR3 is TGTGCCAGCAGGTTTATGAGCGATACGCAGTATTTT. Translating it yields CASRFMSDTQYF. Full variable domain (remainder filled in from reference TRBV7-9 and TRBJ2-3): DTGVSQNPRHKITKRGQNVTFRCDPISEHNRLYWYRQTLGQGPEFLTYFQNEAQLEKSRLLSDRFSAERPKGSFSTLEIQRTEQGDSAMYLCASRFMSDTQYFGPGTRLTVL.